The 27 T cell receptor beta chains listed next were all sequenced from one sample in a study of T-cell reconstitution after alpha-beta-depleted transplantation in children. Unique molecular identifiers were incorporated when the TCRbeta library was constructed. TCRdb reprocessed the PCR reads with MiXCR, giving one entry per CDR3 protein. The sample lists 300,000 to 400,000 distinct CDR3 sequences, approximately 12% occurring once. This specimen consisted of PBMCs, obtained from the stem cell graft. The source of these receptors is a human donor who donated a stem cell graft to a child with Fanconi anemia.

The genes are TRBV11-3 and TRBJ2-2; 7 nucleotides agree with TRBD2. The junction had 6 bases not matched to a gene; V was cut back by 1 base and J by 1 base. CDR3 length equals 17 residues. The germline V gene encodes CDR1 SGHNT and CDR2 YENEEA. This CDR3 reads CASSLGDGEGNTGELFF. The DNA for the CDR3 is TGTGCCAGCAGCTTAGGGGACGGGGAGGGGAACACCGGGGAGCTGTTTTTT. Drawing the rest from reference TRBV11-3 and TRBJ2-2, the complete variable domain is EAGVVQSPRYKIIEKKQPVAFWCNPISGHNTLYWYLQNLGQGPELLIRYENEEAVDDSQLPKDRFSAERLKGVDSTLKIQPAELGDSAVYLCASSLGDGEGNTGELFFGEGSRLTVL.

This clonotype occurred a few times. The V gene is TRBV28, the J gene TRBJ2-1; possibly TRBD2 for D (6 bases). CDR1 and CDR2 (germline): MDHEN, SYDVKM. V was cut by 4 bases and J by 8 bases, with 21 bases left in between. The CDR3 contains 16 residues. CDR3 loop: CASSYLSGTTGDEQFF. The CDR3 nucleotides are TGTGCCAGCAGTTACCTTTCTGGGACGACGGGAGATGAGCAGTTCTTC.

This chain uses TRBV12-3 or TRBV12-4 with TRBJ2-3; D unresolved. Trimming left V 4 bases short and J 6 bases short, with 14 bases between. The CDR3 spans 14 residues. The CDR3 region has the DNA TGTGCCAGCAGTTCGTGGGCAGTCGGGGATACGCAGTATTTT. As protein: CASSSWAVGDTQYF.

This clonotype showed up many times. The CDR3 here is CASSSFEASVGEQYV. In DNA, the CDR3 is TGTGCCAGCTCATCTTTCGAGGCCTCGGTGGGCGAGCAGTACGTC. This rearrangement joins TRBV18 to TRBJ2-7; no firm D call. CDR3 length: 15 amino acids. V gave up 5 bases and J gave up 6 bases, with 20 bases separating them. The germline gives CDR1 KGHSH, CDR2 LQKENI.

Only a few counts were recorded for this clonotype. The V gene is TRBV28, the J gene TRBJ2-5, with TRBD2 identical over 8 bases. J lost 5 bases, V lost 3 bases, and 17 bases had no gene match. The CDR3 extends over 18 amino acids. The germline V gene has CDR1 MDHEN and CDR2 SYDVKM. CDR3 sequence: CASSFVLAGSQYRETQYF. The CDR3 bases are TGTGCCAGCAGTTTCGTGCTAGCGGGTTCGCAATACCGTGAGACCCAGTACTTC.

This clonotype occurred a few times. This chain links TRBV12-3 or TRBV12-4 with TRBJ2-3; 8 nucleotides agree with TRBD2. CDR3 length equals 13 residues. V shed 7 bases, J shed 8 bases, and the junction held 8 bases outside the gene matches. Here the CDR3 DNA reads TGTGCCAGCACAACGGCGGGGGGACGTACGCAGTATTTT. It codes for CASTTAGGRTQYF.

This clonotype has more than one count but fewer than ten. The chain uses TRBV7-2 and TRBJ1-5, with 7 positions matching TRBD1. J gave up 3 bases and V 5 bases, and 10 bases lay outside the gene matches. Germline V gene lookup returns CDR1 SGHTA and CDR2 FQGNSA. This CDR3 contains 16 residues. The CDR3 sequence is CASSRQGGGLNQPQHF. The CDR3 DNA follows: TGTGCCAGCAGCCGCCAGGGAGGGGGCCTCAATCAGCCCCAGCATTTT.

This clonotype was seen ten or more times. The chain uses TRBV29-1 and TRBJ2-7, with D perhaps given as TRBD1 or TRBD2 (5 bases each). The CDR3 is made up of 15 amino acids. The germline gives CDR1 SQVTM, CDR2 ANQGSEA. The V gene lost 4 bases and the J gene lost 2 bases, with 18 bases spanning the gap. The CDR3 sequence is CSVARGPRNAYEQYF. CDR3 coding DNA: TGCAGCGTTGCGAGGGGTCCGCGCAATGCCTACGAGCAGTACTTC.

CDR3 nucleotides: TGTGCCAGCAGTTACGGGGGGCCCGCTTTCTTT. As protein: CASSYGGPAFF. This sequence joins TRBV6-5 and TRBJ1-1; D is possibly TRBD1 (6 bases). Per the germline V gene, CDR1 is MNHEY and CDR2 is SVGAGI. The length of the CDR3 is 11 residues. The V end lost 2 bases, the J end lost 11 bases, and 9 bases lay between the germline ends.

This clonotype was seen only a few times. This rearrangement joins TRBV4-2 to TRBJ1-2; perhaps TRBD1 as D (5 bases). Germline assignment: CDR1 LGHNA and CDR2 YNFKEQ. Trimming shortened V by 2 bases and J by 6 bases, and 16 bases separated the two germline ends. The CDR3 has 15 amino acids. The CDR3 protein is CASSQTNQGENGYTF. CDR3 coding DNA: TGTGCCAGCAGCCAAACAAACCAAGGGGAAAATGGCTACACCTTC.

CDR3 bases: TGCAGTGCCGAAATGGACGGTGTGAACACTGAAGCTTTCTTT. It encodes CSAEMDGVNTEAFF. The chain joins TRBV20-1 to TRBJ1-1; D uncertain. The CDR3 has 14 amino acids. V gave up 6 bases and J gave up 0 bases, with 14 bases separating them. Germline CDR1 DFQATT, CDR2 SNEGSKA (reference sequence).

This clonotype was seen only a few times. This rearrangement joins TRBV7-9 to TRBJ2-7; possibly TRBD2 for D (5 bases). The CDR3 is 15 residues long. Germline CDR1 and CDR2: SEHNR and FQNEAQ (reference sequence). Between the trimmed V and J ends, which lost 1 base and 5 bases, there was a span of 15 bases. CDR3 amino acids: CASSLGRVLEDEQYF. The CDR3 nucleotides are TGTGCCAGCAGCTTAGGAAGGGTGTTGGAGGACGAGCAGTACTTC.

On this clonotype: One junction end disagrees with the germline gene, perhaps due to a read error. The rearrangement links TRBV5-1 to TRBJ1-2; 9 bases agree with TRBD1. CDR3 size: 14 residues. Germline V lookup: CDR1 SGHRS, CDR2 YFSETQ. CDR3 protein: CASSGQGSNYGHTF. CDR3 DNA sequence: TGCGCCAGTTCCGGACAGGGGTCCAACTATGGCCACACCTTC.

This clonotype came up a few times. This chain's CDR3 is CASRPGPNSHEQYV. The CDR3 DNA is TGTGCCAGCCGGCCGGGACCTAACTCCCACGAGCAGTACGTC. The V and J genes are TRBV6-5 and TRBJ2-7; perhaps D is TRBD1 or TRBD2 (5 bases each). Germline loops: CDR1 MNHEY, CDR2 SVGAGI. The CDR3 has 14 amino acids.

This chain connects TRBV5-1 to TRBJ1-2, with D unclear. Germline V lookup: CDR1 SGHRS, CDR2 YFSETQ. Trimming took off 1 base at V and 3 bases at J, with 10 bases between the two ends. The CDR3 contains 14 residues. CDR3 nucleotide sequence: TGCGCCAGCAGCTTGTCTACAGCCTACTATGGCTACACCTTC. It encodes CASSLSTAYYGYTF.

There are a few counts of this clonotype. The gene calls are TRBV6-5 and TRBJ2-7, with TRBD1 identical over 9 bases. Unmatched junction bases numbered 14, after V lost 4 bases and J lost 7 bases. Looked up from germline, CDR1 is MNHEY and CDR2 is SVGAGI. The CDR3 contains 16 residues. The CDR3 loop reads CASSWRPGQGTEEQYF. As DNA, the CDR3 is TGTGCCAGCAGTTGGCGTCCGGGACAGGGTACTGAGGAGCAGTACTTC.

Only a few counts were recorded for this clonotype. The chain carries TRBV5-5 and TRBJ1-5; no reliable D call. Germline CDR1 is SGHKS and CDR2 is YYEKEE (reference sequence). The CDR3 totals 16 residues. Trimming removed 4 bases at V and 1 base at J, with 15 bases between. The CDR3 DNA is TGTGCCAGCAGCCTATCGTCGGGATCGAGCAATCAGCCCCAGCATTTT. Amino acids: CASSLSSGSSNQPQHF.

In this sample, this clonotype turned up many times. The chain recombines TRBV6-5 with TRBJ2-3; D unresolved. The V and J ends lost 6 bases and 0 bases respectively, with 13 bases between them. Germline V gives CDR1 MNHEY, CDR2 SVGAGI. The CDR3 extends over 15 amino acids. CDR3 residues: CASSLTGSSTDTQYF. For the CDR3, the DNA is TGTGCCAGCAGCTTGACTGGCTCTAGCACAGATACGCAGTATTTT.

CDR3 in amino acids: CASSPPGTGLNYGYTF. The DNA for the CDR3 is TGTGCCAGCAGTCCCCCCGGGACAGGGCTCAACTATGGCTACACCTTC. The chain has TRBV28 and TRBJ1-2; the match to TRBD1 covers 9 bases. The length of the CDR3 is 16 residues. J was trimmed by 2 bases and V by 5 bases; bases with no gene match: 9. The germline gives CDR1 MDHEN, CDR2 SYDVKM.

This clonotype was detected ten times or more. This chain links TRBV2 with TRBJ2-7; 12 bases align to TRBD2. The germline gives CDR1 SNHLY, CDR2 FYNNEI. V trimming: 3 bases; J trimming: 3 bases; junction bases outside the gene matches: 3. This CDR3 contains 15 residues. CDR3 coding DNA: TGTGCCAGCAGTGATCTGACTAGCGGGGGCTACGAGCAGTACTTC. This sequence encodes CASSDLTSGGYEQYF.

This clonotype was counted between two and nine times. V gene TRBV5-1 combines with J gene TRBJ2-1, with D possibly being TRBD1 (6 bases). The CDR3 spans 15 residues. CDR1 and CDR2 (germline): SGHRS, YFSETQ. Deletions cut 3 bases from V and 0 bases from J, with 10 bases between. In nucleotides, the CDR3 is TGCGCCAGCAGCTCAGGGGAGAGCTCCTACAATGAGCAGTTCTTC. Residues: CASSSGESSYNEQFF.

The CDR3: CASSRYGGSGTEAFF. CDR3 sequence (DNA): TGTGCCAGCAGTCGATATGGAGGTTCTGGGACTGAAGCTTTCTTT. The genes are TRBV2 and TRBJ1-1; unclear D gene. The V end was cut by 5 bases, the J end by 5 bases, with 18 bases between. Germline lookup yields CDR1 SNHLY and CDR2 FYNNEI. This CDR3 is built from 15 residues.

This clonotype was seen only a few times. The chain recombines TRBV5-6 with TRBJ2-7, with D possibly being TRBD2 (6 bases). The CDR3 is 16 amino acids. Germline CDR1 is SGHDT and CDR2 is YYEEEE. V was cut by 1 base and J by 6 bases, with 20 bases left in between. The CDR3 DNA sequence: TGTGCCAGCAGCTTGATTTTTGCGGGGTCCGGGGCCGAGCAGTACGTC. The encoded protein is CASSLIFAGSGAEQYV.

This clonotype was seen a handful of times. This chain uses TRBV18 with TRBJ2-6; tentatively, D is TRBD1 (6 bases). This CDR3 region has 18 residues. The germline V gene encodes CDR1 KGHSH and CDR2 LQKENI. Trimming removed 3 bases at V and 2 bases at J, with 17 bases between. DNA of the CDR3: TGTGCCAGCTCACCGACCTCTCCAACAGGGACTGGGGCCAACGTCCTGACTTTC. Amino acids: CASSPTSPTGTGANVLTF. Together with reference TRBV18 and TRBJ2-6, the CDR3 gives the full variable domain: NAGVMQNPRHLVRRRGQEARLRCSPMKGHSHVYWYRQLPEEGLKFMVYLQKENIIDESGMPKERFSAEFPKEGPSILRIQQVVRGDSAAYFCASSPTSPTGTGANVLTFGAGSRLTVL.

This clonotype showed up just a few times. The rearrangement links TRBV9 to TRBJ2-5; TRBD2 matches at 15 bases. With V trimmed by 0 bases and J by 1 base, 1 base remained unmatched. There are 17 residues in the CDR3. Per the germline V gene, CDR1 is SGDLS and CDR2 is YYNGEE. CDR3 sequence: CASSVAGLAGGQETQYF. The DNA for the CDR3 is TGTGCCAGCAGCGTAGCGGGACTAGCGGGGGGCCAAGAGACCCAGTACTTC.

This rearrangement joins TRBV12-3 or TRBV12-4 to TRBJ2-3; either TRBD1 or TRBD2 may supply D (6 bases each). The CDR3 totals 15 residues. The V end was cut by 7 bases, the J end by 1 base, with 15 bases between. Here the CDR3 reads CASILGGSGTDTQYF. Written as DNA, the CDR3 is TGTGCCAGCATCCTAGGGGGGTCGGGCACAGATACGCAGTATTTT.

This chain connects TRBV2 to TRBJ1-4; 7 bases align to TRBD1. This CDR3 comprises 14 residues. CDR1 and CDR2 (germline): SNHLY, FYNNEI. Losses at the gene ends were 7 bases for V and 8 bases for J; bases not matched to a gene: 10. In DNA form, the CDR3 reads TGTGCCAGCAATGTGTACAGGGGCCCAGAAAAACTGTTTTTT. Translated, it gives CASNVYRGPEKLFF.